This is a list of T cell receptor beta chains from one sample in a study of shared clonotypes between healthy human individuals. Data came from immunoSEQ multiplex PCR; TCRdb stores just in-frame clones and leaves some out. There are approximately 1.1 million clones in the sample; approximately 80% occur only once, and about 0.52% lies in the top ten. Sequenced input: memory CD4+ T cells from PBMCs. All receptors come from a man younger than 35 in good health. Some clones in this sample may be carry-over from other donors' samples. Each CDR3 is given with its conserved first and last residue. Clone size is given for some rows only: seen once, a few or many times, or a class if the clone is expanded.

size: few; V: TRBV5-1; J: TRBJ1-1; CDR3: CASSASVNTEAFF
size: -; V: TRBV6-5; J: TRBJ2-7; CDR3: CASSRLTGDEQYF
size: -; V: TRBV7-8; J: TRBJ2-3; CDR3: CASSLGAGQQGNTDTQYF
size: -; V: TRBV28; J: TRBJ1-2; CDR3: CASTVAGTKTWYGYTF
size: few; V: TRBV11-2; J: TRBJ2-3; CDR3: CASSLTASTDTQYF
size: -; V: TRBV28; J: TRBJ1-5; CDR3: CASRIRGAVGNQPQHF
size: -; V: TRBV5-1; J: TRBJ2-4; CDR3: CASSLEPQGGQNIQYF
size: -; V: TRBV2; J: TRBJ1-2; CDR3: CASKEGGDYGYTF
size: -; V: TRBV27; J: TRBJ2-5; CDR3: CASSKRQGLGETQYF
size: -; V: TRBV7-2; J: TRBJ2-1; CDR3: CASSGRQGVGEQFF
size: -; V: TRBV11-2; J: TRBJ1-3; CDR3: CASSLITGGPYF
size: -; V: TRBV5-1; J: TRBJ2-1; CDR3: CASSFGDYSYNEQFF
size: -; V: TRBV15; J: TRBJ2-3; CDR3: CATSRSVTFSTDTQYF
size: -; V: TRBV5-1; J: TRBJ2-5; CDR3: CASSLVAGEETQYF
size: -; V: TRBV6-1; J: TRBJ2-7; CDR3: CASSVELAASYEQYF
size: -; V: TRBV12-5; J: TRBJ2-1; CDR3: CASGLVLRSSYNEQFF
size: -; V: TRBV27; J: TRBJ2-3; CDR3: CASSWNGASTDTQYF
size: -; V: TRBV18; J: TRBJ1-1; CDR3: CASSPNQGGPQNTEAFF
size: -; V: TRBV6-5; J: TRBJ1-2; CDR3: CASSYRDRGANYGYTF
size: -; V: TRBV5-1; J: TRBJ1-2; CDR3: CASSLMGQGVDGYTF
size: many; V: TRBV6-6; J: TRBJ1-1; CDR3: CASSLGQGDTEAFF
size: once; V: TRBV4-1; J: TRBJ1-2; CDR3: CASSLTISNYGYTF
size: -; V: TRBV6-5; J: TRBJ2-7; CDR3: CASSDHFEQYF
size: medium-sized; V: TRBV7-2; J: TRBJ2-7; CDR3: CASSKEGQRYEQYF
size: -; V: TRBV30; J: TRBJ2-5; CDR3: CAWSVPGQETQYF
size: -; V: TRBV18; J: TRBJ2-4; CDR3: CASSPPGSVAKNIQYF
size: -; V: TRBV7-3; J: TRBJ2-2; CDR3: CASSFGLSTGELFF
size: few; V: TRBV28; J: TRBJ1-2; CDR3: CASRSTGAGGDYYGYTF
size: -; V: TRBV28; J: TRBJ2-7; CDR3: CASRLAGGTYEQYF
size: -; V: TRBV5-1; J: TRBJ2-1; CDR3: CASSPISASSYNEQFF
size: -; V: TRBV30; J: TRBJ2-1; CDR3: CAWRPGGAGEQFF
size: -; V: TRBV7-9; J: TRBJ2-5; CDR3: CASSSNGLAEETQYF
size: few; V: TRBV6-5; J: TRBJ2-2; CDR3: CASSSVLRGELFF
size: -; V: TRBV9; J: TRBJ2-1; CDR3: CASSVGWVSEQFF
size: -; V: TRBV5-4; J: TRBJ2-5; CDR3: CASSLGGGRGETQYF
size: -; V: TRBV4-1; J: TRBJ2-7; CDR3: CASSQDRGSGRANYEQYF
size: once; V: TRBV7-3; J: TRBJ2-3; CDR3: CASSLVSGSSDTQYF
size: -; V: TRBV7-9; J: TRBJ1-2; CDR3: CASSYIGQGRGYGYTF
size: -; V: TRBV14; J: TRBJ1-2; CDR3: CASSQGRNYGYTF
size: -; V: TRBV7-9; J: TRBJ1-1; CDR3: CASSYSGAAEAFF
size: few; V: TRBV5-1; J: TRBJ2-1; CDR3: CASSLGYWYNEQFF
size: -; V: TRBV7-9; J: TRBJ2-3; CDR3: CASSSGRADTQYF
size: once; V: TRBV9; J: TRBJ2-1; CDR3: CASSVDYLIDNEQFF
size: -; V: TRBV28; J: TRBJ1-2; CDR3: CASRASYGTGSGYTF
size: once; V: TRBV6-1; J: TRBJ1-5; CDR3: CASMADVNSNQPQHF
size: once; V: TRBV11-2; J: TRBJ1-1; CDR3: CASSLGTGGRNTEAFF
size: -; V: TRBV2; J: TRBJ1-2; CDR3: CASSEVTAPHYGYTF
size: many; V: TRBV28; J: TRBJ1-5; CDR3: CASSLPRPGGGQPQHF
size: -; V: TRBV20-1; J: TRBJ1-2; CDR3: CSARLGYTF
size: once; V: TRBV25-1; J: TRBJ2-1; CDR3: CASSSWGRVASSYNEQFF
size: -; V: TRBV4-1; J: TRBJ2-7; CDR3: CASSQGRTVQSDEQYF
size: once; V: TRBV28; J: TRBJ2-1; CDR3: CASSLHSGGTYNEQFF
size: -; V: TRBV4-1; J: TRBJ1-4; CDR3: CASSQDYGGAWEKLFF
size: once; V: TRBV5-1; J: TRBJ1-2; CDR3: CASSLGQGDGYTF
size: -; V: TRBV5-4; J: TRBJ1-4; CDR3: CASSLFGSNEKLFF
size: -; V: TRBV5-1; J: TRBJ2-7; CDR3: CASSLGQGDEQYF
size: -; V: TRBV7-8; J: TRBJ1-2; CDR3: CASSRGGGRAYTF
size: -; V: TRBV28; J: TRBJ2-6; CDR3: CATKREVLRSGANVLTF
size: -; V: TRBV5-1; J: TRBJ2-7; CDR3: CASSSGTADSYEQYF